This is a list of T cell receptor beta chains from one sample in a study of blood T cell repertoires in COVID-19. Assay: immunoSEQ multiplex PCR; the TCRdb copy retains only in-frame clones and omits some. The sample consists of roughly 250,000 clones, approximately 79% of them appearing once. The sample was peripheral blood. The receptors shown here come from a middle-aged woman with active or convalescent COVID-19. CDR3s include the opening cysteine and the closing phenylalanine or tryptophan. D genes are given only for firm matches. Only some rows state a clone size, as once, few, many or a class for expanded clones.

J gene: TRBJ2-7
V gene: TRBV19
clone size: NA
D gene: TRBD2
CDR3 DNA: TGTGCCAGTAGAGCCGGGACTAGCGGGGTGAACTCCTACGAGCAGTACTTC
CDR3 protein: CASRAGTSGVNSYEQYF

J gene: TRBJ2-1
V gene: TRBV6-5
clone size: NA
D gene: TRBD2
CDR3 DNA: TGTGCCAGCAGTTATAGCGGGGGGGCCAATGAGCAGTTCTTC
CDR3 protein: CASSYSGGANEQFF

J gene: TRBJ2-2
V gene: TRBV6-5
clone size: few
D gene: NA
CDR3 DNA: TGTGCCAGCAAGGGGTTGGGGAACACCGGGGAGCTGTTTTTT
CDR3 protein: CASKGLGNTGELFF

J gene: TRBJ2-2
V gene: TRBV4-1
clone size: NA
D gene: NA
CDR3 DNA: TGCGCCAGCAGCCTTGGAGCCGGGGAGCTGTTTTTT
CDR3 protein: CASSLGAGELFF

J gene: TRBJ1-1
V gene: TRBV19
clone size: NA
D gene: TRBD1
CDR3 DNA: TGTGCCAGTAGTAGAGAGACAGGGGAGCATACTGAAGCTTTCTTT
CDR3 protein: CASSRETGEHTEAFF

J gene: TRBJ1-1
V gene: TRBV9
clone size: NA
D gene: NA
CDR3 DNA: TGTGCCAGCAGCGTGTCCCCAACGAGCCACCACACTGAAGCTTTCTTT
CDR3 protein: CASSVSPTSHHTEAFF

J gene: TRBJ1-1
V gene: TRBV5-5
clone size: NA
D gene: NA
CDR3 DNA: TGTGCCAGCAGCCGCCAGGGATCGAACACTGAAGCTTTCTTT
CDR3 protein: CASSRQGSNTEAFF

J gene: TRBJ1-1
V gene: TRBV7-9
clone size: NA
D gene: NA
CDR3 DNA: TGTGCCAGCAGCTTAGCGGGGGCACAGGGAGCTTTCTTT
CDR3 protein: CASSLAGAQGAFF

J gene: TRBJ1-2
V gene: TRBV9
clone size: NA
D gene: TRBD1
CDR3 DNA: TGTGCCAGCAGCGTAGGGGAAGGGGGCGTAGGCTACACCTTC
CDR3 protein: CASSVGEGGVGYTF

J gene: TRBJ2-5
V gene: TRBV5-5
clone size: NA
D gene: NA
CDR3 DNA: TGTGCCAGTAGTAGTAGGGCTAGGGGGGAGACCCAGTACTTC
CDR3 protein: CASSSRARGETQYF

J gene: TRBJ2-3
V gene: TRBV27
clone size: once
D gene: NA
CDR3 DNA: TGTGCCAGCAGTCCCAGGGTTTCACGAGATACGCAGTATTTT
CDR3 protein: CASSPRVSRDTQYF

J gene: TRBJ1-1
V gene: TRBV19
clone size: NA
D gene: TRBD1
CDR3 DNA: TGTGCCAGTAAGGCGCAGGAGGGGGCAAACACTGAAGCTTTCTTT
CDR3 protein: CASKAQEGANTEAFF

J gene: TRBJ1-1
V gene: TRBV2
clone size: NA
D gene: NA
CDR3 DNA: TGTGCCAGCACCCAGGGGAACACTGAAGCTTTCTTT
CDR3 protein: CASTQGNTEAFF

J gene: TRBJ1-5
V gene: TRBV6-1
clone size: once
D gene: NA
CDR3 DNA: TGTGCCAGCAGTGAACAAGCCGGTGAATGGCAGCCCCAGCATTTT
CDR3 protein: CASSEQAGEWQPQHF

J gene: TRBJ1-4
V gene: TRBV4-1
clone size: NA
D gene: TRBD1
CDR3 DNA: TGCGCCAGCAGCCAAGATCTCAGGGGGCAAGGAAAACTGTTTTTT
CDR3 protein: CASSQDLRGQGKLFF

J gene: TRBJ2-3
V gene: TRBV7-9
clone size: NA
D gene: TRBD2
CDR3 DNA: TGTGCCAGCAGCTTAGTGATAGCGGGGACAGATACGCAGTATTTT
CDR3 protein: CASSLVIAGTDTQYF

J gene: TRBJ1-5
V gene: TRBV18
clone size: NA
D gene: TRBD1
CDR3 DNA: TGTGCCAGCTCAACAAGGACAGGGAGGAATCAGCCCCAGCATTTT
CDR3 protein: CASSTRTGRNQPQHF

J gene: TRBJ1-2
V gene: TRBV5-4
clone size: NA
D gene: NA
CDR3 DNA: TGTGCCAGCAGCGTATCTGGGGGACTTGATGGCTACACCTTC
CDR3 protein: CASSVSGGLDGYTF

J gene: TRBJ1-6
V gene: TRBV2
clone size: NA
D gene: TRBD1
CDR3 DNA: TGTGCGTTGAGGGTTAGCACAGGGGGTAATTCACCCCTCCACTTT
CDR3 protein: CALRVSTGGNSPLHF

J gene: TRBJ1-2
V gene: TRBV2
clone size: once
D gene: NA
CDR3 DNA: TGTGCCAGCAAAGGGTCAAAGGGGGGGTTAAGAGGCTACACCTTC
CDR3 protein: CASKGSKGGLRGYTF

J gene: TRBJ1-5
V gene: TRBV15
clone size: NA
D gene: NA
CDR3 DNA: TGTGCCACCAGCCCGGGGGGGGACAATCAGCCCCAGCATTTT
CDR3 protein: CATSPGGDNQPQHF

J gene: TRBJ1-4
V gene: TRBV5-1
clone size: NA
D gene: TRBD1
CDR3 DNA: TGCGCCAGCAGCAGGAGGACAGGGGGAGGCGAAAAACTGTTTTTT
CDR3 protein: CASSRRTGGGEKLFF

J gene: TRBJ1-4
V gene: TRBV2
clone size: NA
D gene: NA
CDR3 DNA: TGTGCCAGCAGTTCCAAGGACACCCCAACTAATGAAAAACTGTTTTTT
CDR3 protein: CASSSKDTPTNEKLFF

J gene: TRBJ1-2
V gene: TRBV10-3
clone size: NA
D gene: NA
CDR3 DNA: TGTGCCATCAGTGACTTCAGGGCCCGGGGGGGGGCATATTTGAACTATGGCTACACCTTC
CDR3 protein: CAISDFRARGGAYLNYGYTF

J gene: TRBJ1-2
V gene: TRBV30
clone size: NA
D gene: TRBD1
CDR3 DNA: TGTGCCTGGAGTGGAGGACAGGGAGATGGTGGCTACACCTTC
CDR3 protein: CAWSGGQGDGGYTF

J gene: TRBJ1-6
V gene: TRBV3-1/TRBV3-2
clone size: NA
D gene: TRBD1
CDR3 DNA: TGTGCCAGCAGCCACCGGACAGGGGTAGGGTCACCCCTCCACTTT
CDR3 protein: CASSHRTGVGSPLHF

J gene: TRBJ1-5
V gene: TRBV30
clone size: NA
D gene: NA
CDR3 DNA: TGTGCCTGGAGCGCCATAGGGGGGGCGGGTCAGCCCCAGCATTTT
CDR3 protein: CAWSAIGGAGQPQHF

J gene: TRBJ2-3
V gene: TRBV19
clone size: NA
D gene: NA
CDR3 DNA: TGTGCCAGTAGTATCCCCCAGGGGACAGATACGCAGTATTTT
CDR3 protein: CASSIPQGTDTQYF

J gene: TRBJ1-1
V gene: TRBV10-3
clone size: NA
D gene: TRBD1
CDR3 DNA: TGTGCCATCAGTGAACAGGACAGGGGGAACACTGAAGCTTTCTTT
CDR3 protein: CAISEQDRGNTEAFF

J gene: TRBJ1-2
V gene: TRBV3-1/TRBV3-2
clone size: NA
D gene: NA
CDR3 DNA: TGTGCCAGCAGCCAAGTCAGCAGGGGAAGGGATGGCTACACCTTC
CDR3 protein: CASSQVSRGRDGYTF

J gene: TRBJ2-1
V gene: TRBV11-3
clone size: once
D gene: TRBD1
CDR3 DNA: TGTGCCAGCAGCCAGTCCGGGACAGGTATATACAATGAGCAGTTCTTC
CDR3 protein: CASSQSGTGIYNEQFF

J gene: TRBJ2-1
V gene: TRBV5-1
clone size: NA
D gene: TRBD2
CDR3 DNA: TGCGCCAGCAGCTGGGGAACTAGCGGGGGGGCAGCTGAGCAGTTCTTC
CDR3 protein: CASSWGTSGGAAEQFF

J gene: TRBJ2-1
V gene: TRBV6-5
clone size: NA
D gene: NA
CDR3 DNA: TGTGCCAGCAGTTCGCGCCCCGGGGAGTACAATGAGCAGTTCTTC
CDR3 protein: CASSSRPGEYNEQFF

J gene: TRBJ2-5
V gene: TRBV6-6
clone size: NA
D gene: TRBD1
CDR3 DNA: TGTGCCAGCAGCCGGGACAGGGGGCAAGAGACCCAGTACTTC
CDR3 protein: CASSRDRGQETQYF

J gene: TRBJ1-5
V gene: TRBV2
clone size: NA
D gene: NA
CDR3 DNA: TGTGCCAGCAGAGACGAGGATCAGCCCCAGCATTTT
CDR3 protein: CASRDEDQPQHF

J gene: TRBJ1-3
V gene: TRBV9
clone size: few
D gene: NA
CDR3 DNA: TGTGCCAGCAGCGTCAGGGGATCCGGAAACACCATATATTTT
CDR3 protein: CASSVRGSGNTIYF

J gene: TRBJ1-5
V gene: TRBV19
clone size: NA
D gene: NA
CDR3 DNA: TGTGCCAGTAGTATCGGGGGGAGGCCAGCAGAGCCCCAGCATTTT
CDR3 protein: CASSIGGRPAEPQHF

J gene: TRBJ1-4
V gene: TRBV10-2
clone size: once
D gene: NA
CDR3 DNA: TGCGCCAGCAGTGTAGAGGGGGTTGAAAAACTGTTTTTT
CDR3 protein: CASSVEGVEKLFF

J gene: TRBJ1-1
V gene: TRBV10-3
clone size: NA
D gene: TRBD1
CDR3 DNA: TGTGCCACCCGACAGGGGCTGAACACTGAAGCTTTCTTT
CDR3 protein: CATRQGLNTEAFF

J gene: TRBJ2-5
V gene: TRBV7-3
clone size: NA
D gene: NA
CDR3 DNA: TGTGCCAGCAGCCTCCGGGGAGCGGGAGAGACCCAGTACTTC
CDR3 protein: CASSLRGAGETQYF

J gene: TRBJ1-3
V gene: TRBV6-5
clone size: NA
D gene: NA
CDR3 DNA: TGTGCCAGCAGTCAGTCGGGAAACACCATATATTTT
CDR3 protein: CASSQSGNTIYF

J gene: TRBJ2-1
V gene: TRBV9
clone size: few
D gene: TRBD2
CDR3 DNA: TGTGCCAGCAGCGGCGGGGGAAGGAACAATGAGCAGTTCTTC
CDR3 protein: CASSGGGRNNEQFF

J gene: TRBJ1-2
V gene: TRBV11-2
clone size: few
D gene: TRBD1
CDR3 DNA: TGTGCCAGCAGCTTATCAGGGGGCCCCTATGGCTACACCTTC
CDR3 protein: CASSLSGGPYGYTF